This TCR beta chain was recorded in a study of cytotoxic CD8 clonotypes in ibrutinib-treated CLL. The CDR3 loop spans 16 amino acids. Trimming at V came to 0 bases and at J to 1 base, leaving 2 bases not matched to a gene. Looked up from germline, CDR1 is MGHRA and CDR2 is YSYEKL. The protocol was immunoSEQ multiplex PCR, while the TCRdb copy is restricted to in-frame clones and leaves out a portion. The table lists about 140,000 clones, 75% to 85% of them singletons, with 6% to 9.5% in the top ten. V and J are TRBV4-1 and TRBJ2-1, with 8 bases aligning to TRBD2. The sequence came from a human donor with chronic lymphocytic leukemia. Sample: PBMCs, taken after 36 months of ibrutinib treatment. The CDR3 DNA reads as TGCGCCAGCAGCCAAGATACTAGCGGTTCCTACAATGAGCAGTTCTTC. It codes for CASSQDTSGSYNEQFF.